What follows describes a single T cell receptor beta chain. The antigen remains unidentified. 13 Jbeta primers and 60 Vbeta primers were used for the PCR. The protocol was immunoSEQ multiplex PCR, while the TCRdb copy is restricted to in-frame clones and leaves out a portion. This sample has approximately 200,000 clones, with roughly 84% found just once. V shed 5 bases, J shed 7 bases, and the junction held 10 bases outside the gene matches. Germline loops: CDR1 SGHAT, CDR2 FQNNGV. The CDR3 extends over 15 amino acids. The data derive from a study of cytomegalovirus exposure and HLA in healthy donors. Points from the study as a whole: Some V segments, TRBV6-2 and TRBV6-3 among them, were indistinguishable and were therefore excluded. Confirmation was obtained in vitro that a few CMV-associated chains are specific for CMV antigens.

This TCR was sampled from a girl between 10 and 17 years old in good health and CMV-seronegative. Sequenced material: PBMCs. This chain uses TRBV11-2 with TRBJ1-2, with 10 bases aligning to TRBD1. The CDR3 nucleotides are TGTGCCAGCAGCAGTCGACAGGGGGCGACTGGTGGCTACACCTTC. Amino acids: CASSSRQGATGGYTF.